The TCR beta chain under discussion was sequenced for a study of blood T cell repertoires in COVID-19. Original data processing: Reference gene primer amplification yielded estimated nucleated cell counts. Generated by immunoSEQ multiplex PCR, the TCRdb table keeps only in-frame clones and is missing some. Clonal size and the V and J genes are those of that table, whereas D and trimming came from the DNA. The sample has 45,000 to 50,000 clones; under 85% are singletons. Trimming stripped 2 bases from V and 7 bases from J, with 11 bases between. The length of the CDR3 is 12 residues. CDR1 is GTSNPN and CDR2 is SVGIG in the germline V gene (reference sequence).

This receptor was identified in a man older than 75 in a cohort sampled during active COVID-19. The chain has TRBV30 and TRBJ1-1; D ambiguous. Sequenced input: peripheral blood. CDR3 coding DNA: TGTGCCTGGAGTCTTTTTGGGCTTGAAGCTTTCTTT. This gives the protein CAWSLFGLEAFF.